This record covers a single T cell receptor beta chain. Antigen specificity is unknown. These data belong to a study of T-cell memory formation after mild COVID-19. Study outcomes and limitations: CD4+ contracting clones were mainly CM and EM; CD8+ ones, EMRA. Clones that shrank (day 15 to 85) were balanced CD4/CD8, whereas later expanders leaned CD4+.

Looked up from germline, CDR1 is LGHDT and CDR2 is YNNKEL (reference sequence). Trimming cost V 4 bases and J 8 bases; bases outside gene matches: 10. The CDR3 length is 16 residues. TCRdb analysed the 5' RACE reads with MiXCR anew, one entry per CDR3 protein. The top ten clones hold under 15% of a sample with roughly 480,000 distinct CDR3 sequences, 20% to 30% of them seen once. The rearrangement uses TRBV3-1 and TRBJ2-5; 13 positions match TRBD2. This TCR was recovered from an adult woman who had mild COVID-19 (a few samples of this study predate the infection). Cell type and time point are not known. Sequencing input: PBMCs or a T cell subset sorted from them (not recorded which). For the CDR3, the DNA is TGTGCCAGCAGCCGCGGACTAGCGGGGGCGGCAGGCACCCAGTACTTC. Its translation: CASSRGLAGAAGTQYF.